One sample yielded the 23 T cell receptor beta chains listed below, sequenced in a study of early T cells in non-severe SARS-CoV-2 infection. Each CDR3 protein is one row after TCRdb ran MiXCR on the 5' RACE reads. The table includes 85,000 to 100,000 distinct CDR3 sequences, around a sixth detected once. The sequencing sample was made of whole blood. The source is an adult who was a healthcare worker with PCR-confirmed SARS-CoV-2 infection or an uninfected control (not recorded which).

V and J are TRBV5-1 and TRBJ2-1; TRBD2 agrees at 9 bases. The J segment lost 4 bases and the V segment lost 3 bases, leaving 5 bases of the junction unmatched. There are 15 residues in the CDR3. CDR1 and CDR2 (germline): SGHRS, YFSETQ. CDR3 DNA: TGCGCCAGCAGCTGGGATAGCGGGAGTTACAATGAGCAGTTCTTC. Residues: CASSWDSGSYNEQFF.

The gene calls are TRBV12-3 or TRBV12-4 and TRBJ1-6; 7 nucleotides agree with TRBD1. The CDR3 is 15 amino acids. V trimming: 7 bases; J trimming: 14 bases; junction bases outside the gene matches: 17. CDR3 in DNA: TGTGCCAGCAATAAACCGGGACAGCCTTCGAGGGCCCTCCACTTT. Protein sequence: CASNKPGQPSRALHF.

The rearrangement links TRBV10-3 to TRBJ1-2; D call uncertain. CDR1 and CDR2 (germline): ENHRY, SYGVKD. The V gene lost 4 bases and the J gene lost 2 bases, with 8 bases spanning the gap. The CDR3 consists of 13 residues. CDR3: CAISGAENYGYTF. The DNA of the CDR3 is TGTGCCATCAGTGGTGCAGAGAACTATGGCTACACCTTC.

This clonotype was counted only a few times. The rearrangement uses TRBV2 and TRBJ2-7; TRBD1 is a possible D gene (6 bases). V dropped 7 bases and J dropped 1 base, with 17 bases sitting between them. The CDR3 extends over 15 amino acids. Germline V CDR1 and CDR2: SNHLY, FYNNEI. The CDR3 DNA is TGTGCCAGCACCATAATCCAGACAGGATCCTACGAGCAGTACTTC. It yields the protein CASTIIQTGSYEQYF.

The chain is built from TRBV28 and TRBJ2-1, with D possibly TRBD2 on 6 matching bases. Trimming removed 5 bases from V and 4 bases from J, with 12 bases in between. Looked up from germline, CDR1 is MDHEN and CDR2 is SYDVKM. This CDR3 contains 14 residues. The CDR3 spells CASSLGLPYNEQFF. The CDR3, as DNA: TGTGCCAGCAGTCTTGGACTACCATACAATGAGCAGTTCTTC.

In nucleotides, the CDR3 is TGCAGCGTTGATACGGACACATCGTATGGCTACACCTTC. Translating gives CSVDTDTSYGYTF. The J gene is TRBJ1-2, the V gene TRBV29-1, with D maybe TRBD1 (5 bases). V lost 3 bases and J lost 5, with 13 bases in between. CDR3 length equals 13 residues. The germline V gene encodes CDR1 SQVTM and CDR2 ANQGSEA.

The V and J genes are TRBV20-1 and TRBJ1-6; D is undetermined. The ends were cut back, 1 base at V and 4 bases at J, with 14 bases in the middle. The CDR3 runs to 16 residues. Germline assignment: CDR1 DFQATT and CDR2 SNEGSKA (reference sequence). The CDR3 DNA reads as TGCAGTGCTAGAGTGATAGCGGGATTGTATAATTCACCCCTCCACTTT. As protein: CSARVIAGLYNSPLHF.

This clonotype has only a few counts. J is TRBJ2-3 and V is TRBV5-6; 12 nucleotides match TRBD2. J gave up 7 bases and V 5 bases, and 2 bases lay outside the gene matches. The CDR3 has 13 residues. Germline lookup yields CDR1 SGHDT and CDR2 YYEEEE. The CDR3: CASRLAGGNTQYF. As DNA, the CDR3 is TGTGCCAGCAGGCTAGCGGGGGGGAATACGCAGTATTTT.

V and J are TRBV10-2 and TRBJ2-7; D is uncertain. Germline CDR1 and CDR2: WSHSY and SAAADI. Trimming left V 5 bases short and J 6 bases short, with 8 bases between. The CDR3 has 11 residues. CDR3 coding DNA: TGCGCCAGCAGTCCCGTTTCCGAGCAGTACTTC. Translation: CASSPVSEQYF.

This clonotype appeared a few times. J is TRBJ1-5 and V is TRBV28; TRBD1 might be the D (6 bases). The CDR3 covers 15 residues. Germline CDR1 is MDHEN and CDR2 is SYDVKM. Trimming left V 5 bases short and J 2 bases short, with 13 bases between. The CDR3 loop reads CASSGTGTGNQPQHF. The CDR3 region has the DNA TGTGCCAGCAGTGGAACAGGGACGGGCAATCAGCCCCAGCATTTT.

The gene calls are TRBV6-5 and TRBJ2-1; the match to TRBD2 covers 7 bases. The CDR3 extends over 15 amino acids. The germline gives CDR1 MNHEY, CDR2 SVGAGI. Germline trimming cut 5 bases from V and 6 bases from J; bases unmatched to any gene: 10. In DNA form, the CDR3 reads TGTGCCAGCAGTCTCCTATACCGACTAGCCAATGAGCAGTTCTTC. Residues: CASSLLYRLANEQFF.

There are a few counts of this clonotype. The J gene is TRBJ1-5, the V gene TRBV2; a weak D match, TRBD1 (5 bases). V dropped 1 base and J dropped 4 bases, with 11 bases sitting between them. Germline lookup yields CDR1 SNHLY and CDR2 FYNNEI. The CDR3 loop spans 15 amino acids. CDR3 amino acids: CASSEGGTGNQPQHF. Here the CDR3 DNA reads TGTGCCAGCAGTGAAGGGGGGACCGGGAATCAGCCCCAGCATTTT.

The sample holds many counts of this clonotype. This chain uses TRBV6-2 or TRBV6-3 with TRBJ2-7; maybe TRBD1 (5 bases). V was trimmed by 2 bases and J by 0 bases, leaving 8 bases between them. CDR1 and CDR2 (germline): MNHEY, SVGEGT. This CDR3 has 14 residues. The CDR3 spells CASSYRQSSYEQYF. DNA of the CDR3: TGTGCCAGCAGTTACAGACAGAGCTCCTACGAGCAGTACTTC.

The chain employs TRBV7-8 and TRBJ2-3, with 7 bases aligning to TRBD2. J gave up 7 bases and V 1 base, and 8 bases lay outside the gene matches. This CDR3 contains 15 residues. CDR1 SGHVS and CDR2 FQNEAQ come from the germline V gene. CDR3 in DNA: TGTGCCAGCAGCTTAGGGGGGGGAGTGGGAAATACGCAGTATTTT. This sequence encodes CASSLGGGVGNTQYF.

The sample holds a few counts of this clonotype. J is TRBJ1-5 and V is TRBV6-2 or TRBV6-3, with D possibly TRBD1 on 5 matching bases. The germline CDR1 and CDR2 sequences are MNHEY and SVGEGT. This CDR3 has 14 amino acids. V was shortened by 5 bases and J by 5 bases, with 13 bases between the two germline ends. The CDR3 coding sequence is TGTGCCAGCAGTGGGAGACAGCGCTATCAGCCCCAGCATTTT. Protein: CASSGRQRYQPQHF.

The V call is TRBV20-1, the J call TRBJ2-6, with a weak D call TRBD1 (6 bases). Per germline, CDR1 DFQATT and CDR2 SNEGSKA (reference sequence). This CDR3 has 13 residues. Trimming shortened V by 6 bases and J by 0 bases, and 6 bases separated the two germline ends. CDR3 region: CSAGGSGANVLTF. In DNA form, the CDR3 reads TGCAGTGCAGGGGGCTCTGGGGCCAACGTCCTGACTTTC.

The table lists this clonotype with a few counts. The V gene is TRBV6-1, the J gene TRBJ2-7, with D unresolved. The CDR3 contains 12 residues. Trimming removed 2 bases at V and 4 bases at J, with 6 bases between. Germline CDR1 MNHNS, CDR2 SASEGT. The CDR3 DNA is TGTGCCAGCAGTGAAACATGGTACGAGCAGTACTTC. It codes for CASSETWYEQYF.

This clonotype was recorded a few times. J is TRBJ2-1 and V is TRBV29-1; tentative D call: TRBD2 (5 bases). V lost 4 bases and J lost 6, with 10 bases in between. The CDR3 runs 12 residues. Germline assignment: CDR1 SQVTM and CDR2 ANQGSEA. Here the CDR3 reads CSVGRGSNEQFF. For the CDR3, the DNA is TGCAGCGTTGGGCGAGGGAGCAATGAGCAGTTCTTC.

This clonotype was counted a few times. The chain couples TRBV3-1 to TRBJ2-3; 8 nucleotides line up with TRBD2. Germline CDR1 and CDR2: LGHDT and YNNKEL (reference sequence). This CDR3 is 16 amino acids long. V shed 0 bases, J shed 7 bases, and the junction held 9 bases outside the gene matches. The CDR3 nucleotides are TGTGCCAGCAGCCAAGACCGGTTCGGGGGGGCGAATACGCAGTATTTT. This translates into CASSQDRFGGANTQYF.

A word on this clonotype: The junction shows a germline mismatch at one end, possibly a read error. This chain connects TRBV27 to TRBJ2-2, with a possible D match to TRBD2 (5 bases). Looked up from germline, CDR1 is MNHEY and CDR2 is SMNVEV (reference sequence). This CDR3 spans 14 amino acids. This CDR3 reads CASSFGSYAGEPFF. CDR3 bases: TGTGCCAGCAGTTTTGGGAGTTATGCCGGGGAGCCGTTTTTT.

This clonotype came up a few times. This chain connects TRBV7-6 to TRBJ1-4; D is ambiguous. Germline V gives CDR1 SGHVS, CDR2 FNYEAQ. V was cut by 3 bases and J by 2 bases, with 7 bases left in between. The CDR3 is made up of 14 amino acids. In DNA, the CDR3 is TGTGCCAGCAGCTTCTCACCGACTAATGAAAAACTGTTTTTT. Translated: CASSFSPTNEKLFF.

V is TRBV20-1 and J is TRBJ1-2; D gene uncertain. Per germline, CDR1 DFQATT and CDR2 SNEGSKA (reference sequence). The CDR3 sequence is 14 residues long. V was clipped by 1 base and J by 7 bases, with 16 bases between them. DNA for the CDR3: TGCAGTGCTAGAGCCCCGGGAATTTCGGCTGGCTACACCTTC. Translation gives CSARAPGISAGYTF.

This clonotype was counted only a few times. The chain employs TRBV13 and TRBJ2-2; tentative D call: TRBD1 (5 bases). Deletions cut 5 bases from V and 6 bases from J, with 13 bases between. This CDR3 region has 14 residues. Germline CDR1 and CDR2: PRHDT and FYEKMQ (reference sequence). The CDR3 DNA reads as TGTGCCAGCAGCCCTCAGGGAATTCCCGGGGAGCTGTTTTTT. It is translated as CASSPQGIPGELFF.